The rows below give T cell receptor beta chains drawn from one sample of a study of T cell repertoires in cytomegalovirus infection. MiXCR, run by TCRdb on the reads, gives a single entry per CDR3 protein. The repertoire holds fewer than 850,000 distinct CDR3 sequences, with about 28% as singletons. The antigens for these receptors are not known. The starting material was cultured CD8+ T cells from PBMCs, obtained from culture after CMV antigen stimulation. The receptors here all came from a human donor in good health (CMV status not recorded). Some clones in this sample may be carry-over from other donors' samples. CDR3s include the opening cysteine and the closing phenylalanine or tryptophan. Fields, in order: clone size, D gene, V gene, J gene, CDR3 protein, CDR3 DNA. A D gene is named only where the DNA matches it firmly. Clone size is shown for a subset of rows, as once, few, many or a class of expanded clone.

clone size: -; D gene: -; V gene: TRBV6-6; J gene: TRBJ2-3; CDR3 protein: CASSYSTVTQYF; CDR3 DNA: TGTGCCAGCAGTTACTCAACGGTTACGCAGTATTTT
clone size: few; D gene: -; V gene: TRBV7-9; J gene: TRBJ2-5; CDR3 protein: CASSLVSETQYF; CDR3 DNA: TGTGCCAGCAGCTTAGTATCAGAGACCCAGTACTTC
clone size: many; D gene: TRBD1; V gene: TRBV7-9; J gene: TRBJ1-1; CDR3 protein: CASSLRTGGADTEAFF; CDR3 DNA: TGTGCCAGCAGCCTCAGGACAGGGGGCGCAGATACTGAAGCTTTCTTT
clone size: -; D gene: -; V gene: TRBV6-1; J gene: TRBJ1-1; CDR3 protein: CASSSSDRMNTEAFF; CDR3 DNA: TGTGCCAGCAGTTCTTCTGACAGAATGAACACTGAAGCTTTCTTT
clone size: -; D gene: TRBD2; V gene: TRBV6-2/TRBV6-3; J gene: TRBJ2-1; CDR3 protein: CANSYRGGNEQFF; CDR3 DNA: TGTGCCAACAGTTACCGGGGGGGCAATGAGCAGTTCTTC
clone size: many; D gene: -; V gene: TRBV4-3; J gene: TRBJ2-1; CDR3 protein: CASSQGGGEATYNEQFF; CDR3 DNA: TGCGCCAGCAGCCAAGGAGGTGGGGAAGCTACCTACAATGAGCAGTTCTTC
clone size: few; D gene: TRBD1; V gene: TRBV20-1; J gene: TRBJ2-2; CDR3 protein: CSARDRQGSVAGELFF; CDR3 DNA: TGCAGTGCTAGAGATCGACAGGGATCCGTAGCCGGGGAGCTGTTTTTT
clone size: few; D gene: -; V gene: TRBV7-9; J gene: TRBJ1-5; CDR3 protein: CASSYAPNQPQHF; CDR3 DNA: TGTGCCAGCAGCTACGCGCCCAATCAGCCCCAGCATTTT
clone size: -; D gene: -; V gene: TRBV20-1; J gene: TRBJ1-4; CDR3 protein: CSAREATNEKLFF; CDR3 DNA: TGCAGTGCTAGAGAGGCAACTAATGAAAAACTGTTTTTT
clone size: -; D gene: -; V gene: TRBV11-2; J gene: TRBJ1-1; CDR3 protein: CASSLVFGQLNTEAFF; CDR3 DNA: TGTGCCAGCAGCTTAGTCTTCGGACAGCTGAACACTGAAGCTTTCTTT
clone size: -; D gene: TRBD1; V gene: TRBV15; J gene: TRBJ1-1; CDR3 protein: CATSSAGQGPLMNTEAFF; CDR3 DNA: TGTGCCACCAGCAGCGCAGGACAGGGCCCCCTCATGAACACTGAAGCTTTCTTT
clone size: -; D gene: -; V gene: TRBV2; J gene: TRBJ2-7; CDR3 protein: CASRIRQAYYEQYF; CDR3 DNA: TGTGCCAGCAGAATTCGACAGGCATACTACGAGCAGTACTTC
clone size: -; D gene: -; V gene: TRBV5-6; J gene: TRBJ1-1; CDR3 protein: CASSLVGEEAFF; CDR3 DNA: TGTGCCAGCAGCTTGGTGGGGGAGGAAGCTTTCTTT
clone size: -; D gene: -; V gene: TRBV7-9; J gene: TRBJ2-7; CDR3 protein: CASSPSNRPYEQYF; CDR3 DNA: TGTGCCAGCAGCCCCTCTAACAGGCCCTACGAGCAGTACTTC
clone size: -; D gene: -; V gene: TRBV10-2; J gene: TRBJ2-1; CDR3 protein: CASSEVVYNEQFF; CDR3 DNA: TGCGCCAGCAGTGAAGTGGTCTACAATGAGCAGTTCTTC
clone size: few; D gene: -; V gene: TRBV6-2/TRBV6-3; J gene: TRBJ2-1; CDR3 protein: CASRSSREQFF; CDR3 DNA: TGTGCCAGCAGGAGCTCGCGTGAGCAGTTCTTC
clone size: -; D gene: -; V gene: TRBV7-9; J gene: TRBJ1-2; CDR3 protein: CASSLGGGLIYGYTF; CDR3 DNA: TGTGCCAGCAGCTTAGGCGGGGGCCTAATCTATGGCTACACCTTC
clone size: -; D gene: TRBD2; V gene: TRBV20-1; J gene: TRBJ2-3; CDR3 protein: CSARAFSGTRTDTQYF; CDR3 DNA: TGCAGTGCTAGAGCCTTTTCCGGGACTAGAACAGATACGCAGTATTTT
clone size: -; D gene: TRBD1; V gene: TRBV27; J gene: TRBJ1-2; CDR3 protein: CASSPDREGPHGYTF; CDR3 DNA: TGTGCCAGCAGTCCCGACAGGGAGGGTCCGCATGGCTACACCTTC
clone size: -; D gene: -; V gene: TRBV19; J gene: TRBJ1-2; CDR3 protein: CASSPAGGRGNYGYTF; CDR3 DNA: TGTGCCAGTAGTCCGGCCGGCGGGAGGGGTAACTATGGCTACACCTTC
clone size: many; D gene: -; V gene: TRBV7-2; J gene: TRBJ1-1; CDR3 protein: CASSSHLWGNTEAFF; CDR3 DNA: TGTGCCAGCAGCTCCCACCTGTGGGGAAACACTGAAGCTTTCTTT
clone size: -; D gene: -; V gene: TRBV6-2/TRBV6-3; J gene: TRBJ1-5; CDR3 protein: CASSGGEPQHF; CDR3 DNA: TGTGCCAGCAGCGGGGGGGAGCCCCAGCATTTT
clone size: -; D gene: -; V gene: TRBV6-6; J gene: TRBJ2-7; CDR3 protein: CASSNRLRGSSYEQYF; CDR3 DNA: TGTGCCAGCAGTAACAGGTTGCGGGGCAGCTCCTACGAGCAGTACTTC
clone size: few; D gene: TRBD2; V gene: TRBV7-3; J gene: TRBJ2-2; CDR3 protein: CASSLLAGGPDTGELFF; CDR3 DNA: TGTGCCAGCAGCTTACTAGCGGGGGGGCCGGACACCGGGGAGCTGTTTTTT
clone size: -; D gene: TRBD1; V gene: TRBV20-1; J gene: TRBJ1-3; CDR3 protein: CSARDLTGSGNTIYF; CDR3 DNA: TGCAGTGCTAGAGATCTGACAGGGAGTGGAAACACCATATATTTT
clone size: many; D gene: TRBD2; V gene: TRBV12-3/TRBV12-4; J gene: TRBJ2-1; CDR3 protein: CASRPSSGTSGSSSYNEQFF; CDR3 DNA: TGTGCCAGCAGACCCTCTTCCGGGACTAGCGGCTCCAGCTCCTACAATGAGCAGTTCTTC
clone size: -; D gene: TRBD2; V gene: TRBV6-2/TRBV6-3; J gene: TRBJ2-2; CDR3 protein: CASRIAGGRWTGELFF; CDR3 DNA: TGTGCCAGCAGAATAGCGGGGGGGCGATGGACCGGGGAGCTGTTTTTT
clone size: many; D gene: -; V gene: TRBV12-3/TRBV12-4; J gene: TRBJ1-2; CDR3 protein: CASSPPGEDYGYTF; CDR3 DNA: TGTGCCAGCAGTCCACCGGGCGAAGACTATGGCTACACCTTC
clone size: -; D gene: -; V gene: TRBV29-1; J gene: TRBJ2-1; CDR3 protein: CSVGPLNEQFF; CDR3 DNA: TGCAGCGTTGGGCCGCTTAATGAGCAGTTCTTC
clone size: few; D gene: -; V gene: TRBV6-2/TRBV6-3; J gene: TRBJ2-2; CDR3 protein: CASSPDSNTGELFF; CDR3 DNA: TGTGCCAGCAGTCCCGATTCGAACACCGGGGAGCTGTTTTTT
clone size: few; D gene: -; V gene: TRBV6-1; J gene: TRBJ2-2; CDR3 protein: CASSQGWDGELFF; CDR3 DNA: TGTGCCAGCAGTCAAGGGTGGGACGGGGAGCTGTTTTTT
clone size: few; D gene: TRBD1; V gene: TRBV7-9; J gene: TRBJ2-2; CDR3 protein: CASSSTVSRGTGAPRFAGELFF; CDR3 DNA: TGTGCCAGCAGCTCTACGGTTTCAAGGGGGACAGGGGCCCCAAGATTCGCCGGGGAGCTGTTTTTT
clone size: -; D gene: TRBD2; V gene: TRBV4-1; J gene: TRBJ2-1; CDR3 protein: CASSHPGTSVYNEQFF; CDR3 DNA: TGCGCCAGCAGCCATCCCGGGACTAGCGTCTACAATGAGCAGTTCTTC
clone size: -; D gene: -; V gene: TRBV7-4; J gene: TRBJ2-2; CDR3 protein: CASTRKVMYTGELFF; CDR3 DNA: TGTGCCAGCACCAGAAAGGTGATGTACACCGGGGAGCTGTTTTTT
clone size: -; D gene: -; V gene: TRBV4-1; J gene: TRBJ2-5; CDR3 protein: CASSQLPRSQETQYF; CDR3 DNA: TGCGCCAGCAGCCAACTCCCCCGGAGCCAAGAGACCCAGTACTTC
clone size: -; D gene: TRBD1; V gene: TRBV28; J gene: TRBJ1-5; CDR3 protein: CASSFRGVGQPQHF; CDR3 DNA: TGTGCCAGCAGTTTCAGGGGGGTAGGACAGCCCCAGCATTTT
clone size: -; D gene: -; V gene: TRBV4-1; J gene: TRBJ1-6; CDR3 protein: CASSQTPNPSSLHF; CDR3 DNA: TGCGCCAGCAGTCAGACTCCTAATCCGTCATCCCTCCACTTT
clone size: many; D gene: -; V gene: TRBV4-1; J gene: TRBJ2-5; CDR3 protein: CASSQVADSQETQYF; CDR3 DNA: TGCGCCAGCAGCCAAGTAGCCGACAGCCAAGAGACCCAGTACTTC
clone size: many; D gene: -; V gene: TRBV7-2; J gene: TRBJ2-2; CDR3 protein: CASSPGTLTLTGELFF; CDR3 DNA: TGTGCCAGCAGCCCCGGGACACTTACCCTCACCGGGGAGCTGTTTTTT
clone size: -; D gene: -; V gene: TRBV12-3/TRBV12-4; J gene: TRBJ1-4; CDR3 protein: CASSFGAGRGATNEKLFF; CDR3 DNA: TGTGCCAGCAGTTTCGGGGCAGGGAGAGGCGCAACTAATGAAAAACTGTTTTTT
clone size: few; D gene: -; V gene: TRBV28; J gene: TRBJ1-5; CDR3 protein: CASSLPGEQPQHF; CDR3 DNA: TGTGCCAGCAGTTTGCCAGGGGAGCAGCCCCAGCATTTT
clone size: few; D gene: TRBD1; V gene: TRBV5-5; J gene: TRBJ2-2; CDR3 protein: CASSYTPALQGVDTGELFF; CDR3 DNA: TGTGCCAGCAGCTATACCCCGGCTCTACAGGGGGTCGACACCGGGGAGCTGTTTTTT
clone size: -; D gene: TRBD1; V gene: TRBV27; J gene: TRBJ1-6; CDR3 protein: CASSFPGGDKGLGPLHF; CDR3 DNA: TGTGCCAGCAGTTTCCCAGGGGGGGACAAGGGATTAGGACCCCTCCACTTT
clone size: few; D gene: -; V gene: TRBV3-1; J gene: TRBJ1-1; CDR3 protein: CASSQGSFEAFF; CDR3 DNA: TGTGCCAGCAGCCAGGGAAGTTTTGAAGCTTTCTTT
clone size: few; D gene: -; V gene: TRBV25-1; J gene: TRBJ2-5; CDR3 protein: CASSEYWLGGEETQYF; CDR3 DNA: TGTGCCAGCAGTGAATATTGGTTGGGGGGCGAAGAGACCCAGTACTTC
clone size: -; D gene: -; V gene: TRBV4-1; J gene: TRBJ2-3; CDR3 protein: CASSQVIGTDIPTDTQYF; CDR3 DNA: TGCGCCAGCAGCCAAGTTATTGGCACAGACATTCCCACAGATACGCAGTATTTT
clone size: few; D gene: -; V gene: TRBV27; J gene: TRBJ1-5; CDR3 protein: CATRERGGLQHF; CDR3 DNA: TGTGCCACCCGGGAAAGGGGCGGACTCCAGCATTTT